This T cell receptor (beta chain) is drawn from a study of blood T cell repertoires in COVID-19. Across the study: The origin of the acute and convalescent COVID-19 samples was the United States, Italy and Spain.

This clone has just one count. Original handling: Using reference gene primer amplification, nucleated cell counts were estimated. The table came from immunoSEQ multiplex PCR; TCRdb's copy has only in-frame clones and leaves some out. V, J and clone size are those of that table, while D and trimming were read from the DNA. The table shows about 330,000 clones, with over 75% occurring only once. The sequenced sample consisted of peripheral blood. This TCR came from a human donor in a cohort sampled during active COVID-19.

The CDR3 sequence is CASSLTGGNNSPLHF. The DNA for the CDR3 is TGTGCCAGCAGTTTGACAGGGGGAAATAATTCACCCCTCCACTTT. The chain couples TRBV27 to TRBJ1-6; TRBD1 aligns across 9 bases. This CDR3 region has 15 residues. Trimming at V came to 3 bases and at J to 5 bases, leaving 2 bases not matched to a gene. Germline CDR1 MNHEY, CDR2 SMNVEV (reference sequence).